These 30 T cell receptor beta chains were sequenced from one sample in a study of shared clonotypes between healthy human individuals. TCRdb's table, derived via immunoSEQ multiplex PCR, lists solely in-frame clones and lacks some. The table includes about 2.4 million clones, 90% to 95% detected once. The sequencing sample was made of naive CD4+ T cells from PBMCs. Subset in this sample: CD45RA+ positively selected. The receptors were gathered from a man aged 18 to 29 in good health. Some clones in this sample may be carry-over from other donors' samples.

The chain is built from TRBV2 and TRBJ2-5, with TRBD2 matching over 16 bases. Trimming at V came to 4 bases and at J to 4 bases, leaving 3 bases not matched to a gene. Germline CDR1 is SNHLY and CDR2 is FYNNEI. This CDR3 spans 16 amino acids. CDR3 nucleotide sequence: TGTGCCAGCAGTGCGGGACTAGCGGGAGGGGCAGAGACCCAGTACTTC. It yields the protein CASSAGLAGGAETQYF.

This chain joins TRBV5-6 and TRBJ1-3; D remains unclear. CDR1 and CDR2 from the germline V gene are SGHDT and YYEEEE. Deletions cut 0 bases from V and 2 bases from J, with 15 bases between. This CDR3 has 17 residues. The CDR3 DNA sequence: TGTGCCAGCAGCTTGGATTCTTACTTGACCACTGGAAACACCATATATTTT. Translated: CASSLDSYLTTGNTIYF.

The chain couples TRBV18 to TRBJ2-5; no clear D. Germline V gene data show CDR1 as KGHSH and CDR2 as LQKENI. With 3 bases removed from V and 1 base from J, the gap between germline ends came to 12 bases. This CDR3 is built from 15 residues. The CDR3 loop is CASSPRWDPQETQYF. In DNA, the CDR3 is TGTGCCAGCTCACCTCGTTGGGATCCCCAAGAGACCCAGTACTTC.

This chain joins TRBV11-2 and TRBJ2-7; D is unclear. V lost 1 base and J lost 5, with 6 bases in between. Germline loops: CDR1 SGHAT, CDR2 FQNNGV. CDR3 length: 12 amino acids. The CDR3 DNA reads as TGTGCCAGCAGCTTAGGACCCCACGAGCAGTACTTC. It translates to CASSLGPHEQYF. Full variable domain (remainder filled in from reference TRBV11-2 and TRBJ2-7): EAGVAQSPRYKIIEKRQSVAFWCNPISGHATLYWYQQILGQGPKLLIQFQNNGVVDDSQLPKDRFSAERLKGVDSTLKIQPAKLEDSAVYLCASSLGPHEQYFGPGTRLTVT.

The chain carries TRBV6-5 and TRBJ1-3, with no clear D. The CDR3 has 14 amino acids. Germline V gene sequence: CDR1 MNHEY, CDR2 SVGAGI. V lost 2 bases and J lost 1, with 6 bases in between. The CDR3 bases are TGTGCCAGCAGTTACACCAGGTCTGGAAACACCATATATTTT. It yields the protein CASSYTRSGNTIYF.

The genes are TRBV5-6 and TRBJ1-1; unclear D gene. Germline-derived CDR1 and CDR2 are SGHDT and YYEEEE. The CDR3 is 15 amino acids. V was cut by 4 bases and J by 0 bases, with 13 bases left in between. The CDR3: CASSLNPYVNTEAFF. The CDR3 DNA is TGTGCCAGCAGCCTCAACCCCTATGTGAACACTGAAGCTTTCTTT.

This clone was observed once. J is TRBJ2-7 and V is TRBV5-1; 7 bases line up with TRBD2. V dropped 4 bases and J dropped 6; count of bases not matched to a gene: 7. The V gene's germline CDR1 is SGHRS and CDR2 YFSETQ. The CDR3 extends over 13 amino acids. The CDR3 DNA sequence: TGCGCCAGCAGCGGCACTAGCGACGGCGAGCAGTACTTC. Amino acid sequence: CASSGTSDGEQYF.

Comments on this clone: The same CDR3 arises from other DNA sequences in this sample as well. The chain has TRBV4-2 and TRBJ2-7; 12 nucleotides match TRBD2. CDR3 size: 16 residues. The J segment lost 2 bases and the V segment lost 0 bases, leaving 2 bases of the junction unmatched. Germline lookup yields CDR1 LGHNA and CDR2 YNFKEQ. This chain's CDR3 is CASSQDRTSGTYEQYF. The CDR3 nucleotides are TGTGCCAGCAGCCAAGATCGGACTAGCGGGACCTACGAGCAGTACTTC.

This clone was seen a handful of times. The V call is TRBV7-9, the J call TRBJ1-1; possible D gene TRBD1, 5 bases. CDR1 and CDR2 (germline): SEHNR, FQNEAQ (reference sequence). The ends were cut back, 5 bases at V and 0 bases at J, with 10 bases in the middle. The CDR3 has 14 amino acids. CDR3 residues: CASSRQSMNTEAFF. The CDR3 DNA is TGTGCCAGCAGCCGACAGTCCATGAACACTGAAGCTTTCTTT.

This sequence joins TRBV4-2 and TRBJ2-7; D is uncertain. The CDR3 has 16 amino acids. The ends were cut back, 2 bases at V and 2 bases at J, with 16 bases in the middle. CDR1 and CDR2 from the germline V gene are LGHNA and YNFKEQ. The CDR3 DNA sequence: TGTGCCAGCAGCCAACCAATCTCCGACGGAGCCTACGAGCAGTACTTC. Translated, it gives CASSQPISDGAYEQYF.

J is TRBJ2-1 and V is TRBV5-1; D remains unclear. Trimming took off 0 bases at V and 6 bases at J, with 4 bases between the two ends. From germline, CDR1 is SGHRS and CDR2 YFSETQ. This CDR3 comprises 12 residues. CDR3 sequence reads: CASSLDSNEQFF. The CDR3 region has the DNA TGCGCCAGCAGCTTGGACAGCAATGAGCAGTTCTTC.

The chain links TRBV19 to TRBJ1-1; D uncertain. V lost 0 bases and J 3 bases, leaving 14 bases between the germline ends. Germline CDR1 and CDR2: LNHDA and SQIVND (reference sequence). The CDR3 has 16 amino acids. CDR3 in amino acids: CASSIDPRGKHTEAFF. The CDR3 DNA is TGTGCCAGTAGTATAGATCCCCGGGGTAAGCACACTGAAGCTTTCTTT.

The chain joins TRBV5-1 to TRBJ1-1; D gene uncertain. The CDR3 extends over 15 amino acids. Trimming took 0 bases from V and 1 from J, leaving 10 bases between them. Germline CDR1 and CDR2: SGHRS and YFSETQ. The CDR3 is CASSLVQVGNTEAFF. Here the CDR3 DNA reads TGCGCCAGCAGCTTGGTGCAGGTGGGGAACACTGAAGCTTTCTTT.

The chain recombines TRBV7-9 with TRBJ1-2; D ambiguous. This CDR3 spans 13 amino acids. Looked up from germline, CDR1 is SEHNR and CDR2 is FQNEAQ (reference sequence). V lost 2 bases and J lost 2, with 6 bases in between. CDR3 coding DNA: TGTGCCAGCAGCTTAACAGAGAACTATGGCTACACCTTC. It encodes CASSLTENYGYTF.

The chain carries TRBV6-5 and TRBJ2-7; 9 positions match TRBD1. This CDR3 region has 15 residues. CDR1 is MNHEY, CDR2 SVGAGI, per germline. After removal of 7 bases from V and 6 bases from J, the junction contained 13 bases not matched to a gene. The CDR3 nucleotides are TGTGCCAGCACCCGACTGACAGGGGGAGGCCCCGAGCAGTACTTC. Amino acid sequence: CASTRLTGGGPEQYF.

The rearrangement uses TRBV6-5 and TRBJ1-6; D possibly corresponds to TRBD1 (5 bases). CDR3 length: 14 amino acids. Germline lookup yields CDR1 MNHEY and CDR2 SVGAGI. V lost 11 bases, J lost 7 bases, and 18 bases lay in between. CDR3 DNA: TGTGCCGGCCGGGGCAGGGCGATCAATTCACCCCTCCACTTT. Its translation is CAGRGRAINSPLHF.

The chain is built from TRBV6-1 and TRBJ1-4; a weak D match, TRBD1 (6 bases). CDR1 is MNHNS and CDR2 is SASEGT in the germline V gene. The CDR3 runs 14 residues. Between the trimmed V and J ends, which lost 6 bases and 5 bases, there was a span of 13 bases. CDR3: CASRAGQPNEKLFF. In DNA, the CDR3 is TGTGCCAGCAGGGCAGGACAGCCCAATGAAAAACTGTTTTTT.

Regarding this clone: The germline gene is not matched at one end of the junction; a read error may be the cause. This chain joins TRBV25-1 and TRBJ2-5, with TRBD1 matching 8 bases. Germline V gene lookup returns CDR1 MGHDK and CDR2 SYGVNS. The CDR3 is 15 amino acids. The CDR3 here is CAGSDVRQGSETQYF. The CDR3 region has the DNA TGTGCCGGCAGTGACGTGCGACAGGGGAGCGAGACCCAGTACTTC.

The chain joins TRBV7-2 to TRBJ1-1, with TRBD1 identical over 10 bases. Germline values: CDR1 SGHTA, CDR2 FQGNSA. CDR3 length: 14 residues. V gave up 5 bases and J gave up 5 bases; unmatched junction bases: 5. CDR3 sequence (DNA): TGTGCCAGCAGCGTTGACAGGGGGCGGACTGAAGCTTTCTTT. This sequence encodes CASSVDRGRTEAFF. Full variable domain (rest looked up from reference TRBV7-2 and TRBJ1-1): GAGVSQSPSNKVTEKGKDVELRCDPISGHTALYWYRQSLGQGLEFLIYFQGNSAPDKSGLPSDRFSAERTGGSVSTLTIQRTQQEDSAVYLCASSVDRGRTEAFFGQGTRLTVV.

This rearrangement joins TRBV11-2 to TRBJ2-2; D unclear. This CDR3 is 17 amino acids long. Germline loops: CDR1 SGHAT, CDR2 FQNNGV. V lost 0 bases, J lost 0 bases, and 11 bases lay in between. CDR3 bases: TGTGCCAGCAGCTTAGAGAGCAGGCTTACGAACACCGGGGAGCTGTTTTTT. Protein sequence: CASSLESRLTNTGELFF.

The chain has TRBV27 and TRBJ2-7, with no clear D. The V gene lost 5 bases and the J gene lost 4 bases, with 15 bases spanning the gap. The germline CDR1 and CDR2 sequences are MNHEY and SMNVEV (reference sequence). The CDR3 runs to 14 residues. The CDR3 loop is CASSQGRILYEQYF. In nucleotides, the CDR3 is TGTGCCAGCAGTCAAGGGCGGATCCTATACGAGCAGTACTTC.

The rearrangement joins TRBV27 to TRBJ1-2; 8 bases fit TRBD1. The V gene's germline CDR1 is MNHEY and CDR2 SMNVEV (reference sequence). The CDR3 is 14 amino acids. V dropped 5 bases and J dropped 4; count of bases not matched to a gene: 6. The DNA for the CDR3 is TGTGCCAGCAGTCTAGGACAGGGTATCTATGGCTACACCTTC. Its translation: CASSLGQGIYGYTF.

This clone occurred once. The chain carries TRBV7-2 and TRBJ1-4; weak D call: TRBD1 (5 bases). CDR1 and CDR2 from the germline V gene are SGHTA and FQGNSA. The CDR3 is 13 amino acids. Deletions cut 5 bases from V and 10 bases from J, with 14 bases between. CDR3 region: CASSPGGEGKLFF. CDR3 DNA sequence: TGTGCCAGCAGCCCGGGGGGGGAAGGAAAACTGTTTTTT.

V is TRBV6-4 and J is TRBJ2-7; D is unclear. Germline CDR1 MRHNA, CDR2 SNTAGT. Trimming took off 3 bases at V and 7 bases at J, with 16 bases between the two ends. The CDR3 extends over 14 amino acids. This chain's CDR3 is CASSEAAGPFEQYF. The CDR3 region has the DNA TGTGCCAGCAGTGAGGCGGCAGGACCTTTTGAGCAGTACTTC.

V usage is TRBV6-5 and J usage is TRBJ2-3; D may be TRBD2 (7 bases). Germline CDR1 reads MNHEY; CDR2 reads SVGAGI. V gave up 7 bases and J gave up 8 bases, with 16 bases separating them. CDR3 length: 13 residues. The CDR3 DNA is TGTGCCAGCATCCCCCCGGGGGGCGGTACGCAGTATTTT. Amino acid sequence: CASIPPGGGTQYF.

The chain joins TRBV7-8 to TRBJ1-2, with a possible D match to TRBD1 (6 bases). Trimming pared 5 bases from V and 4 bases from J, leaving 23 bases between. CDR1 is SGHVS, CDR2 FQNEAQ, per germline. This CDR3 has 17 amino acids. As DNA, the CDR3 is TGTGCCAGCAGCCCCTACAACCGCAGAGGGGGATCCTATGGCTACACCTTC. The encoded protein is CASSPYNRRGGSYGYTF.

The chain recombines TRBV4-1 with TRBJ2-7; no clear D. Trimming cost V 1 base and J 7 bases, with 14 bases left between them. Germline values: CDR1 MGHRA, CDR2 YSYEKL. The CDR3 extends over 14 amino acids. The CDR3 region has the DNA TGCGCCAGCAGCCAAGCATCCCAGCCTCTGGAGCAGTACTTC. This translates into CASSQASQPLEQYF.

This clone was seen more than once but under ten times. The same CDR3 can be traced to other DNA sequences in this sample. The rearrangement links TRBV28 to TRBJ2-1; no reliable D call. Germline CDR1 MDHEN, CDR2 SYDVKM. The CDR3 contains 13 residues. V was trimmed by 2 bases and J by 4 bases, leaving 6 bases between them. CDR3 region: CASSLPQYNEQFF. As DNA, the CDR3 is TGTGCCAGCAGTTTACCCCAGTACAATGAGCAGTTCTTC.

The V gene is TRBV11-3, the J gene TRBJ2-3; unclear D gene. V lost 5 bases to trimming and J lost 5 bases, with 8 bases between them. CDR1 SGHNT and CDR2 YENEEA come from the germline V gene. CDR3 length: 12 amino acids. CDR3 coding DNA: TGTGCCAGCAGCCACGTTCTAGATACGCAGTATTTT. Translated, it gives CASSHVLDTQYF.

This chain links TRBV10-2 with TRBJ2-7; a weak D match, TRBD1 (5 bases). Germline V CDR1 and CDR2: WSHSY, SAAADI. The V gene lost 7 bases and the J gene lost 2 bases, with 12 bases spanning the gap. CDR3 size: 13 residues. CDR3 in DNA: TGCGCCAGCAAGGTGGGGCAAGCCTACGAGCAGTACTTC. It specifies CASKVGQAYEQYF.